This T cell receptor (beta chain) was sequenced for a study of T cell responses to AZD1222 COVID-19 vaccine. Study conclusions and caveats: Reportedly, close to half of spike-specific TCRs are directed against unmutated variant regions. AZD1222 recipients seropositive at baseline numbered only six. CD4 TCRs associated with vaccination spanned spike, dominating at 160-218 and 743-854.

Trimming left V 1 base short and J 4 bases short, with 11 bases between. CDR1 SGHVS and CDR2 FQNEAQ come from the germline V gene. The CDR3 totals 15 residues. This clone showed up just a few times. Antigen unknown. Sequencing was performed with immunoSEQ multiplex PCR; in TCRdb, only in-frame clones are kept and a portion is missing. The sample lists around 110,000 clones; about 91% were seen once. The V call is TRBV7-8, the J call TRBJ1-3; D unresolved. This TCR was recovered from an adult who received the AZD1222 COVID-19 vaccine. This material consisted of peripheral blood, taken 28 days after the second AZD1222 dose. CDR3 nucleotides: TGTGCCAGCAGCTTAGGATGGGGTTCAGGAAACACCATATATTTT. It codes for CASSLGWGSGNTIYF.